A single sample gave rise to the 5 T cell receptor beta chains below, sequenced in a study of OX40 agonist ivuxolimab in advanced cancers. Clones were read by immunoSEQ multiplex PCR, and TCRdb kept only the in-frame ones, dropping some. The sample lists about 83,000 clones, 80% to 95% seen once, with about 0.45% in the top ten. The sample was CD4+ or CD8+ T cells sorted from blood, taken in a trial of the OX40 agonist ivuxolimab. These receptors were collected from an adult with an advanced solid tumor such as melanoma, head and neck, liver or kidney cancer.

The rearrangement joins TRBV18 to TRBJ2-6; tentative D call: TRBD2 (5 bases). The germline V and J ends were trimmed by 2 bases and 2 bases, with 19 bases remaining between them. CDR3 size: 19 residues. Germline V gene lookup returns CDR1 KGHSH and CDR2 LQKENI. The CDR3 DNA reads TGTGCCAGCTCACCAACTTCGGCAGGACTCCACCCTGGGGCCAACGTCCTGACTTTC. Protein product: CASSPTSAGLHPGANVLTF.

The gene calls are TRBV19 and TRBJ2-2, with TRBD2 identical over 9 bases. The CDR3 runs to 16 residues. Looked up from germline, CDR1 is LNHDA and CDR2 is SQIVND (reference sequence). V was clipped by 3 bases and J by 1 base; unmatched bases: 3. The CDR3 here is CASSILAGRNTGELFF. The CDR3 DNA follows: TGTGCCAGTAGTATCCTAGCGGGGAGGAACACCGGGGAGCTGTTTTTT.

The chain has TRBV11-2 and TRBJ2-7; D is unclear. Germline V gene data show CDR1 as SGHAT and CDR2 as FQNNGV. V lost 6 bases to trimming and J lost 2 bases, with 14 bases between them. The CDR3 loop spans 14 amino acids. CDR3 coding DNA: TGTGCCAGCAGTCTCCCGACCTCGCCCTACGAGCAGTACTTC. Translated: CASSLPTSPYEQYF.

The chain uses TRBV19 and TRBJ1-2; D unresolved. V dropped 3 bases and J dropped 8 bases, with 13 bases sitting between them. Looked up from germline, CDR1 is LNHDA and CDR2 is SQIVND (reference sequence). The CDR3 has 13 residues. CDR3: CASSISNGGGYTF. Here the CDR3 DNA reads TGTGCCAGTAGTATTAGCAACGGTGGGGGCTACACCTTC.

The chain is built from TRBV6-1 and TRBJ1-1; TRBD1 might be the D (6 bases). There are 12 residues in the CDR3. Germline assignment: CDR1 MNHNS and CDR2 SASEGT. The V end lost 7 bases, the J end lost 10 bases, and 16 bases lay between the germline ends. The CDR3 nucleotides read TGTGCCAGCACGGGGGGGGCGGGAATAGCTTTCTTT. The encoded protein is CASTGGAGIAFF.